This TCR beta chain was identified in a study of blood T cells in healthy people across ages (dated by TCRdb to about 2015). Some background on the complete study: In model experiments, roughly one uniquely barcoded TCR beta cDNA molecule per two T cells was captured by template switching. The study measured age-related changes in TCR beta repertoire diversity using deep sequencing normalized with unique cDNA molecular identifiers. The donors were split into four age groups: young (average around 17 years), middle-aged (nearly 40), aged (approximately 60) and long-lived (about 82). To avoid experimental bias, donors of different ages were spread randomly across the sequencing lanes. Using the same blood draw, the study looked at two additional independent replicas of 1 million unique cDNA reads for two donors, one aged 18 to 30 and the other aged 80 or older. Broader findings and caveats from the paper: The CMV infection status of donors was not known, potentially confounding age-related changes in expanded clonotypes. Bulk unsorted PBMC profiling prevented conclusive comparison of naive and antigen-experienced compartments. As age increased, observed TCR beta diversity per million T cells dropped in a roughly linear way, and a significant reduction was already evident by age 40. Observed TCR beta diversity correlated strongly with the percentage of naive T cells measured by flow cytometry. The long-lived group showed more naive CD4+ T cells, fewer expanded clones and increased TCR diversity than the aged group, suggesting age selection. Total diversity estimates from one million sequenced T cells were considered lower bounds and underestimates.

The 40 or so donors, aged 6 to 90 years, were systemically healthy Caucasian individuals from Russia. Each donor gave roughly 9.5 milliliters of peripheral blood, collected into EDTA-treated Vacutainer tubes. Ficoll-Paque density-gradient centrifugation was used to isolate PBMCs, with at least 6.5 million per sample. Trizol reagent was used to extract total RNA from the PBMCs, yielding at least 6 micrograms per sample. Naive CD45RAhigh/CD27high T cell percentages were measured by flow cytometry on a PBMC aliquot from every donor. A note on this clonotype: No cognate antigen has been identified for it. One end of the junction does not line up with germline, which may come from a read error.

Counted from cysteine to phenylalanine, this CDR3 has 15 amino acids. Left in the record is the CDR3 DNA by itself, 45 bases read in frame from the first base. The germline V gene gives CDR1 as MDHEN and CDR2 as SYDVKM. Library preparation was by 5' RACE. This sample was sequenced with an Illumina HiSeq 2500. A second PCR of about 6 to 11 cycles was performed with a sample-barcoded 5' primer and a J-beta primer mix. A unique molecular identifier was introduced onto each TCR beta cDNA molecule by a template-switch 5' adaptor carrying 12 random nucleotides. Each sample yielded at least 3 million CDR3-containing paired-end reads. The Mint cDNA synthesis kit, primed by a TRBC-specific oligonucleotide, was used to synthesize first-strand cDNA from all RNA. After uracil-DNA glycosylase treatment, a first 18-cycle PCR used universal primers M1SS and BC2_uni_R on all cDNA. The study's processing was this. For normalization, 1 million high-quality reads, each with a distinct molecular identifier, were randomly selected from each sample. Reads with shared molecular identifiers were discarded instead of being binned into consensus sequences. CDR3 identification, clonotype clustering and error correction used MiTCR with a Q25 quality threshold and the strictest error-elimination algorithm. A nonparametric unseen species model with Euler transformation was used to estimate a lower bound on total TCR beta diversity. The public reads were run again by TCRdb, first through fastp at Q25 and then through MiXCR, and only productive beta chains were kept. Each record represents a unique CDR3 protein, reported with the most common genes and DNA among its rows. The V and J calls shown here were made by TCRdb, not taken from the authors' results. Within this sample are 1.5 million to 2 million distinct CDR3 sequences, with approximately 30% of them counted one time only. Around 7.7% of the sample is taken by the ten largest.

This sequence uses TRBV28 and TRBJ2-2, with a tentative D gene TRBD2 over 7 matching bases. The sequencing sample was made of blood. This receptor was identified in a woman younger than 45 in good health. CDR3 region: CVSTLGGRNTGELFF. The nucleotide sequence reads TGTGTCAGCACCTTGGGGGGGCGGAACACCGGGGAGCTGTTTTTT.